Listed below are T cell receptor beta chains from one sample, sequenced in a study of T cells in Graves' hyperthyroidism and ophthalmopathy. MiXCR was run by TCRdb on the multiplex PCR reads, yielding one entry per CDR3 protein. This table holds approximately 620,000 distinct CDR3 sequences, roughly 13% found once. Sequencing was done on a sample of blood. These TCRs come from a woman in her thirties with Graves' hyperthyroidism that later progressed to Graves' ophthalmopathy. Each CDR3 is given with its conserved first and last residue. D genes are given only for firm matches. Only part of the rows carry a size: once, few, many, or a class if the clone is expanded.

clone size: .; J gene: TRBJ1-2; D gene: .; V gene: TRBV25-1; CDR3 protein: CASSDGGYTF; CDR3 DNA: TGTGCCAGCAGTGACGGTGGCTACACCTTC
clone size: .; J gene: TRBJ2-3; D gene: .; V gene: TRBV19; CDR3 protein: CASRRGNLLPYTDTQYF; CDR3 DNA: TGTGCCAGCCGCCGGGGCAACCTACTTCCTTACACAGATACGCAGTATTTT
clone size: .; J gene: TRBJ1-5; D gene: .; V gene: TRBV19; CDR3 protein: CASSIVQGSRQPQHF; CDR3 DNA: TGTGCCAGTAGTATAGTTCAAGGGTCACGTCAGCCCCAGCATTTT
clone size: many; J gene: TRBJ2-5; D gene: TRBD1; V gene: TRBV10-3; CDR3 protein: CAIAGTGRGETQYF; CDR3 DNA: TGTGCCATCGCAGGGACAGGGCGGGGAGAGACCCAGTACTTC
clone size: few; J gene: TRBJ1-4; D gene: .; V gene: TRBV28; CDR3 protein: CASSTGTTTNEKLFF; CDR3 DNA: TGTGCCAGCAGTACAGGGACTACAACTAATGAAAAACTGTTTTTT
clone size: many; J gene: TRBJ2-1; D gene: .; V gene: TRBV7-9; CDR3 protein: CASSPRGAAFNEQFF; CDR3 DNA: TGTGCCAGCAGCCCCAGGGGAGCGGCTTTCAATGAGCAGTTCTTC
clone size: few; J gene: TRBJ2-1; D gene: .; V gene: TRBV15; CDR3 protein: CATSTFRDTDNEQFF; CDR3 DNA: TGTGCCACCAGCACCTTTCGGGACACAGACAATGAGCAGTTCTTC
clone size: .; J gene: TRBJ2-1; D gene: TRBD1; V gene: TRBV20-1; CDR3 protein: CSVDRGDNEQFF; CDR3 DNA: TGCAGTGTAGACAGGGGGGACAATGAGCAGTTCTTC
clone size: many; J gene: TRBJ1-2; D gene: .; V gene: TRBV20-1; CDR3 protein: CSATSTVYGYTF; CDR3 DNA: TGCAGTGCTACATCGACAGTCTATGGCTACACCTTC
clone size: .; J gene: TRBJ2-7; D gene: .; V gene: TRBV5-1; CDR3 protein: CASRRTGNSYEQYF; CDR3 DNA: TGCGCCAGCAGGCGCACCGGAAATTCCTACGAGCAGTACTTC
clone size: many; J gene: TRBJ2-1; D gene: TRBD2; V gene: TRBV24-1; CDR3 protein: CATSDSLAGGSYNEQFF; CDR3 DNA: TGTGCCACCAGTGATAGCCTAGCGGGAGGCTCCTACAATGAGCAGTTCTTC
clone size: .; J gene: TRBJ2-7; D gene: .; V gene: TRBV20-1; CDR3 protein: CSARQGDEQYF; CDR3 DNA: TGCAGTGCCCGCCAGGGAGACGAGCAGTACTTC
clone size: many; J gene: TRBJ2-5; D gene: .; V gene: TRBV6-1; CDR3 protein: CASSYYESQRTQYF; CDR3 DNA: TGTGCCAGCAGTTATTATGAGAGCCAAAGGACCCAGTACTTC
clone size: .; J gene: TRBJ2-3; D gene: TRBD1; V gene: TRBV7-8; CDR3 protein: CASSLDRGLRTDTPYF; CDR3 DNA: TGTGCCAGCAGCTTGGACAGGGGGCTTCGCACAGATACGCCGTACTTT
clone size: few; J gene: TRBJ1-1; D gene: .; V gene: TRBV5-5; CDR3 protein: CASSLAWGAAEAFF; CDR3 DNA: TGTGCCAGCAGCTTGGCCTGGGGTGCAGCTGAAGCTTTCTTT
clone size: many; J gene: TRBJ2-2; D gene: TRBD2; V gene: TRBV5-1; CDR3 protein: CASSLMIAGGLGGELFF; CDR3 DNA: TGCGCCAGCAGCTTGATGATAGCGGGAGGGCTCGGCGGGGAGCTGTTTTTT
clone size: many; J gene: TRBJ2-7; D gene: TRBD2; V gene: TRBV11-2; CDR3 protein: CASSDYLTSGYEQYF; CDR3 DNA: TGTGCCAGCAGCGACTACCTAACTAGCGGTTACGAGCAGTACTTC
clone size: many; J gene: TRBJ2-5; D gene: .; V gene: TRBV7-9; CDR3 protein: CASSLKWRETQYF; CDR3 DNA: TGTGCCAGCAGCTTAAAATGGAGAGAGACCCAGTACTTC
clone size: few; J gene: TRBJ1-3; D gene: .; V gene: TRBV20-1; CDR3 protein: CSASGIREGGNTIYF; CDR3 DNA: TGCAGTGCTAGTGGGATCCGGGAAGGTGGAAACACCATATATTTT
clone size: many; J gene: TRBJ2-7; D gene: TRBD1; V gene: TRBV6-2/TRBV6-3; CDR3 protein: CASSYYRGLTYEQYF; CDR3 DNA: TGTGCCAGCAGTTACTACAGGGGTTTAACCTACGAGCAGTACTTC
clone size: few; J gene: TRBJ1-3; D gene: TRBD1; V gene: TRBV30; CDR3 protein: CAWGIGQGGNTIYF; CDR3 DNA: TGTGCCTGGGGGATCGGACAGGGTGGGAACACCATATATTTT
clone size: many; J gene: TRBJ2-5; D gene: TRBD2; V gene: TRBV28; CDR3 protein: CASSLWGWKGGLEETQYF; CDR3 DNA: TGTGCCAGCAGTTTATGGGGATGGAAGGGAGGGCTAGAAGAGACCCAGTACTTC
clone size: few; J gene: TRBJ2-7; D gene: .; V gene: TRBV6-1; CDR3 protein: CASSETYPIPEQYF; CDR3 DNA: TGTGCCAGCAGCGAGACTTACCCGATCCCCGAGCAGTACTTC
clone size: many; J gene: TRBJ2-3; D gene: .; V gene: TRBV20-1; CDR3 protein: CTQTGDTQYF; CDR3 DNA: TGCACCCAGACAGGAGATACGCAGTATTTT
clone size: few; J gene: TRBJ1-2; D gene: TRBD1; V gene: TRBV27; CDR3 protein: CASSPDTGVGGYTF; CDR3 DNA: TGTGCCAGCAGTCCCGACACAGGGGTGGGCGGCTACACCTTC
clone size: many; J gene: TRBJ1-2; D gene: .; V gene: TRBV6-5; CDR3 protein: CASSYNGAYYLNYGYTF; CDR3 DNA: TGTGCCAGCAGTTACAACGGGGCGTACTATCTTAACTATGGCTACACCTTC
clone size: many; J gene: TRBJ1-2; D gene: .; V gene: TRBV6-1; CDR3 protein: CASSNRDWLLYGYTF; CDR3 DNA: TGTGCCAGCAGTAACCGGGACTGGCTTTTGTATGGCTACACCTTC
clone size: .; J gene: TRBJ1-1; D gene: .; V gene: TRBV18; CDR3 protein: CASSPDGDTEAFF; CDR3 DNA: TGTGCCAGCTCACCCGACGGGGACACTGAAGCTTTCTTT
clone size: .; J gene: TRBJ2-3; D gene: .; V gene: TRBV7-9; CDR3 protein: CASSQRNTDTQYF; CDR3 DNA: TGTGCCAGCAGCCAACGCAACACAGATACGCAGTATTTT
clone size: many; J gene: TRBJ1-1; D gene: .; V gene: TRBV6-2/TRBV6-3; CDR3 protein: CASSSGLQNTEAFF; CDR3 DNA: TGTGCCAGCAGCAGCGGACTCCAGAACACTGAAGCTTTCTTT
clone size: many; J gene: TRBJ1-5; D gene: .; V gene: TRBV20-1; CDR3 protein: CSAGGGNQPQHF; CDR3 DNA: TGCAGTGCTGGGGGGGGGAATCAGCCCCAGCATTTT
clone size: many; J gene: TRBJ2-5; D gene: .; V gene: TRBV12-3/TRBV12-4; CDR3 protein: CASSFPRQGGETQYF; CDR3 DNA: TGTGCCAGCAGTTTCCCCCGACAGGGAGGGGAGACCCAGTACTTC
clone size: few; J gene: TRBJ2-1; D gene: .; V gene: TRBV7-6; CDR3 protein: CASSLGARIIGEQFF; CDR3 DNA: TGTGCCAGCAGCTTAGGGGCCCGCATTATAGGGGAGCAGTTCTTC
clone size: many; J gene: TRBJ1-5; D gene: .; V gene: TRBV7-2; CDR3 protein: CASSLSGSSNQPQHF; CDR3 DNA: TGTGCCAGCAGCTTATCCGGCAGTAGCAATCAGCCCCAGCATTTT
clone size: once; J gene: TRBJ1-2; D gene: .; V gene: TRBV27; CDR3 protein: CASSLKGGLWGYGYTF; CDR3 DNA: TGTGCCAGCAGTTTAAAGGGGGGACTGTGGGGCTATGGCTACACCTTC
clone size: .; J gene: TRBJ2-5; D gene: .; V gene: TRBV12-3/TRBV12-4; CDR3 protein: CASSSQGLIETQYF; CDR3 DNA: TGTGCCAGCAGTTCCCAGGGGCTGATAGAGACCCAGTACTTC
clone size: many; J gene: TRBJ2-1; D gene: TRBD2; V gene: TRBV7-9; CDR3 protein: CASSLTWTSGSFNEQFF; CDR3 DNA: TGTGCCAGCAGCTTAACTTGGACTAGCGGGAGTTTTAATGAGCAGTTCTTC
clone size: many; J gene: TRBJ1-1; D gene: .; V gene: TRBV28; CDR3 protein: CASSLNRRNTEAFF; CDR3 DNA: TGTGCCAGCAGTCTCAACAGGAGAAACACTGAAGCTTTCTTT
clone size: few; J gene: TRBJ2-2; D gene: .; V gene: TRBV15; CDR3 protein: CATSRDLGARNTGELFF; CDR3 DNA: TGTGCCACCAGCAGAGATTTGGGGGCGAGGAACACCGGGGAGCTGTTTTTT
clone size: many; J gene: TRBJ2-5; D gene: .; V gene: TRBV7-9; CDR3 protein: CASSRVGLETQYF; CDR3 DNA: TGTGCCAGCAGCCGCGTAGGGTTGGAGACCCAGTACTTC
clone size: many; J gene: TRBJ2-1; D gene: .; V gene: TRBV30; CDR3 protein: CAWSGAGEQFF; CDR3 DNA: TGTGCCTGGAGTGGAGCGGGTGAGCAGTTCTTC